The 2 T cell receptor beta chains given below trace back to one sample, sequenced in a study of response to subunit inactivated influenza vaccine. TCRdb passed the RT-PCR reads through MiXCR, listing each CDR3 protein once. The repertoire holds 600,000 to 850,000 distinct CDR3 sequences, about 15% seen once, with approximately 7.6% in the top ten. Sequencing used PBMCs from blood, obtained around 14 days before vaccination. The source of these receptors is a man aged 50 to 59 who received an inactivated influenza vaccine.

This rearrangement joins TRBV15 to TRBJ2-7; TRBD2 agrees at 10 bases. The germline gives CDR1 LNHNV, CDR2 YYDKDF (reference sequence). The CDR3 has 15 residues. The J segment lost 5 bases and the V segment lost 4 bases, leaving 8 bases of the junction unmatched. CDR3 DNA: TGTGCCACCAGCAACCCTAGCGGGAGTAGCGACGAGCAGTACTTC. Translating it yields CATSNPSGSSDEQYF.

This clonotype was picked up many times. The V and J genes are TRBV28 and TRBJ2-3, with 9 positions matching TRBD2. In germline, CDR1 is MDHEN, CDR2 SYDVKM. This CDR3 is 15 amino acids long. V dropped 5 bases and J dropped 4; count of bases not matched to a gene: 7. CDR3 coding DNA: TGTGCCAGCAGTCAAGCGGGGGGCCCCCCAGATACGCAGTATTTT. It specifies CASSQAGGPPDTQYF.